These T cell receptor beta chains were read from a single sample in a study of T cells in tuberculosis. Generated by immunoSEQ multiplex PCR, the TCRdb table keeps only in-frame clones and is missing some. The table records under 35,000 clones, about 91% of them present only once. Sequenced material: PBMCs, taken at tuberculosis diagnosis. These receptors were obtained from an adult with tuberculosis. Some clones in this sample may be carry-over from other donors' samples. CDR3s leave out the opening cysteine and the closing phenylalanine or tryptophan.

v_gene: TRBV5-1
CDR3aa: ASSFGQGILDTEAF

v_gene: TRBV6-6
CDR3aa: ASSSRSEQY

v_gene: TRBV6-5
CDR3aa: ASSTRGGYNSPLH

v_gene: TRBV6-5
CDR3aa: ASSSAGHEQY

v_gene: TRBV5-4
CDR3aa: ASSLSAGARGDTQY

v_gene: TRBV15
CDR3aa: ATSRELGANYGYT

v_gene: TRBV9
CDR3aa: ASSVRDTRDEQY

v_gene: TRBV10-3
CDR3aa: AISDGRGPRRGNTIY

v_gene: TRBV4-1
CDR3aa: ASSQEGLGGQPQH

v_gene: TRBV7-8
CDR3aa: ASSLAGGTGELF

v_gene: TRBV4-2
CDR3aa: ASSQASRTGQETQY

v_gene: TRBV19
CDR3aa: ASSLPGQGHSGGGYT

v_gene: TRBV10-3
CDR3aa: AIGRKAEGGVPSTSTDTQY

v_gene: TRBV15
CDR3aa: ATSRGGGAGYTEAF

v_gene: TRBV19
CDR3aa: ASSLGDRGEGTEAF

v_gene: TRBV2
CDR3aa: ASRAGTPKEVSPLH

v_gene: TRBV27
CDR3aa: ASSRQVAGANVLT

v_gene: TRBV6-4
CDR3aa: ASSEGATVLNEQF

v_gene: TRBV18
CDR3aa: ASSPGQGNTGELF

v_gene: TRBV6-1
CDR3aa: ASSDTQGNQPQH

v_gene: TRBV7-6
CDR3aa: ASSLAQQNEKLF

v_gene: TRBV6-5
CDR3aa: ASRGGSSSGNTIY

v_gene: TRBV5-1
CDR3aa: ASSLTATTGYQETQY

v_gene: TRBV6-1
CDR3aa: ASKRLTGGNQPQH

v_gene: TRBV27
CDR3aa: ASSLRTPGTEANQPQH

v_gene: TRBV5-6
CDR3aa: ASSSWTGRYEQY

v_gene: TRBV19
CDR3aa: ASSQGTGGSYEQY

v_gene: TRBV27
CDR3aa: ASSLSHYSGANVLT

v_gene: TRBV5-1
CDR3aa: ASSLFWGHEKLF

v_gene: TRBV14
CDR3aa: ASSRGTGTGGTPLH

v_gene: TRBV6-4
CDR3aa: ASSVGLGETQY

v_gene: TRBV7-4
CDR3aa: ATRYFIAGLGYNEQF

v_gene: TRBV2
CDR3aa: ASSRGFSGNQPQH

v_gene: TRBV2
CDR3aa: ASTYLPPGQGYEQY

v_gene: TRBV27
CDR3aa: ASSLAGQTYYEQY

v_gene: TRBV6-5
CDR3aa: ASSSPTGGNGETQY

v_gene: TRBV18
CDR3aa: ASSRLAGGSDKGQY

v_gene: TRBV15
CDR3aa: ATSSVSSNYGYT

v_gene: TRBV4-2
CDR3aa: ASSPSGGTGELF

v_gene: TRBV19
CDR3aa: ASTPTGAFSYGYT

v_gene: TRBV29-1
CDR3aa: SVEDLGGDEQY